This T cell receptor (beta chain) stems from a study of OX40 agonist ivuxolimab in advanced cancers. Study-level background: Treatment received earlier with anti-PD-1, anti-PD-L1 or anti-CTLA-4 agents was allowed, and around 40% had some. Findings and limits, study-wide: Blood T cells, both CD4+ and CD8+, expanded clonally by week 6 at 0.1 to 3.0 mg/kg. Expansion of clones was among the lowest in partial responders at 0.1-3.0 mg/kg.

Autoimmune disease history or systemic immunosuppression excluded patients. The table came from immunoSEQ multiplex PCR; TCRdb's copy has only in-frame clones and leaves some out. The repertoire holds over 30,000 clones, with 80% to 95% as singletons. Trimming pared 1 base from V and 3 bases from J, leaving 17 bases between. Per the germline V gene, CDR1 is SGHVS and CDR2 is FQNEAQ. This CDR3 is built from 17 residues. For this clone: What it binds is unknown.

The TCR sequence derives from an adult with an advanced solid tumor such as melanoma, head and neck, liver or kidney cancer. The V call is TRBV7-8, the J call TRBJ2-3; D unclear. The input for sequencing was CD4+ or CD8+ T cells sorted from blood, taken in a trial of the OX40 agonist ivuxolimab. The CDR3 coding sequence is TGTGCCAGCAGCTTAGACCACGGGCGGTTCAGGACAGATACGCAGTATTTT. Protein: CASSLDHGRFRTDTQYF.